This T cell receptor (beta chain) was identified in a study of beta chain features in type 1 diabetes. Study-wide results and limits: Shorter TCRB CDR3s, moderately but significantly so, were found in Type 1 diabetes patients in all four CD4+ subsets. Fewer junction insertions and more nucleotide deletions appeared in type 1 diabetes patients. PCR might favor shorter templates, equally in patients and controls.

This clone was seen a few times. The antigen is undetermined. CDR1 SGDLS and CDR2 YYNGEE come from the germline V gene. Trimming took off 0 bases at V and 1 base at J, with 19 bases between the two ends. The CDR3 extends over 18 amino acids. Sequencing targeted expressed TCRB transcripts, as all isolated RNA had been reverse transcribed. Roughly 3.6 million reads, on average, came from each naive, central memory and regulatory T cell sample. The assay was immunoSEQ multiplex PCR, and TCRdb's table has in-frame clones only and misses some. The sample has about 710,000 clones; about 14% are singletons. Input material: naive CD4+ T cells from blood. This chain links TRBV9 with TRBJ2-5; D is perhaps TRBD2 (6 bases). The TCR comes from a man in his late teens or twenties with type 1 diabetes. The CDR3 DNA is TGTGCCAGCAGCGTAGGTACCTTCGGGGGAAATCCCCAAGAGACCCAGTACTTC. Residues: CASSVGTFGGNPQETQYF.